This record covers a single TCR beta chain. This sample is part of a study of blood T cell repertoires in COVID-19. The overall study: The United States, Italy and Spain provided the acute and convalescent COVID-19 samples. Sources were T cells, B-cell-depleted T cells, or PBMCs; the material itself was cDNA or gDNA.

In the original analysis: Researchers report that nucleated cell counts were estimated from reference gene primer amplification. The assay was immunoSEQ multiplex PCR, and TCRdb's table has in-frame clones only and misses some. V and J calls and clone size are those listed in that table; D and trimming were worked out from the DNA. Here the sample spans some 38,000 clones, around four fifths being singletons. V dropped 7 bases and J dropped 0 bases, with 9 bases sitting between them. The CDR3 runs 13 residues. The germline gives CDR1 MNHEY, CDR2 SVGAGI. The chain employs TRBV6-5 and TRBJ1-1; maybe TRBD1 (6 bases). Sequenced input: peripheral blood. This sequence originates from a man between 45 and 60 years old with active COVID-19. DNA of the CDR3: TGTGCCAGCACGAGGACAGTGAACACTGAAGCTTTCTTT. Amino acid sequence: CASTRTVNTEAFF.